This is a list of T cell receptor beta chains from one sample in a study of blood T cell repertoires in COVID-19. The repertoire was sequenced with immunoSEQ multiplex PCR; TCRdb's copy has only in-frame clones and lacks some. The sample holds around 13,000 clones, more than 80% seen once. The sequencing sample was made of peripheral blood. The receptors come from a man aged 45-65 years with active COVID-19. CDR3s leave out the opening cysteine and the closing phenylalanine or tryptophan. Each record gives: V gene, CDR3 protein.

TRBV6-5	ASRGLPTYNEQF
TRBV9	ASSFRGGSTEAF
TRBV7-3	ASSLRWTSGSRSLDEQY
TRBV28	ASSSYSGAEAF
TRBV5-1	ASSLSGDVGSGANVLT
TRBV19	ASSIQTSTDTQY
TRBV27	ASSLSALAGGEQY
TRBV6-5	ASSPDSVYEQY
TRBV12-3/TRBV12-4	ASSSGNEQF
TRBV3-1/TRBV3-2	ASSLRTVQNGELF
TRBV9	ASSRGASGVSTDTQY
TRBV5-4	ASTSHQDGETQY
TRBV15	ATSREPGSRTGELF
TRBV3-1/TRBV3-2	ASSQGGSDYEQY
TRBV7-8	ASSYQGGAGKIYNEQF
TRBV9	ASSVNPMEGYSPLH
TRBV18	ASSPGEGRNYGYT
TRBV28	ASSQWGRDYEQY
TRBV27	ASREGGIGGNEQF
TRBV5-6	ASRPGLAGGGQF
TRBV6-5	ASSRDTIYGYT
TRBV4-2	ASSPRGGLEQY
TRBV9	ASSEGQAADIQY
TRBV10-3	AISEGQRRGNYGYT
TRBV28	ASSFVLAAEQF
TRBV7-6	ASSLEAGVGNEQF
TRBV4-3	ASSQRTSGTDTQY
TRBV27	ASRPTGTGGLIYGYT
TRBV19	ASSKRDRLKANYGYT
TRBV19	ASSGQAPYNEQF
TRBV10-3	AISEILLGANTGELF
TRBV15	ATSREGLAAGDIQY
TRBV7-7	ALPPGQGDDNEKLF
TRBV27	ASSLLTSGRRETQY
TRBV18	ASSPSLTDSGNTIY
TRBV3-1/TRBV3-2	ASSQDFRGRATNEKLF
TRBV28	ASSLRQGDLNEKLF
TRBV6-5	ASGLAGTYGYT
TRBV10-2	ASTPDSSVLSGNTIY
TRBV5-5	ASSLRLAGTDTQY
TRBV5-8	ASSQLAFSSTDTQY
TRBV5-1	ASSFSGGSGETQY
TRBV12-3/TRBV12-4	ASSLDRSNIQY
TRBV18	ASSPGQLTNEKLF
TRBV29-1	SVEDLGDRGANEQF
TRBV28	ASSLKGGRDYT
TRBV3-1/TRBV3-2	ASSQDLGGSTDTQY
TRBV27	ASSLSRQGAGELF
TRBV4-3	ASSQDLSGTGTGELF
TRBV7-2	ASSLDPGVDTQY
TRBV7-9	ASSNRLAGVLDTQY
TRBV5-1	ASSPPEGGIRERNYEQY
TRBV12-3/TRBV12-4	ASSLQMNQPQH
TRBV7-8	ASSPGLAGRQF
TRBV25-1	ASRDSLYEQY